Reported below is one T cell receptor beta chain. Its target antigen remains unknown. Base qualities are not at hand, and no much larger clone is one base apart. V lost 3 bases and J lost 8 bases, and the count of bases not matched to a germline gene is 6. Counted from cysteine to phenylalanine, this CDR3 has 15 amino acids. Just the 45-base CDR3 DNA is kept, in frame starting at base 1. This specimen comes from a study of T-cell memory formation after mild COVID-19 listed by TCRdb under 2021. Looking at the study overall: TCR sequence clusters from the two donors were largely donor specific. Longitudinal TCRalpha and TCRbeta repertoire sequencing tracked T-cell clones expanding and contracting after mild COVID-19 in a couple of donors. Two young, previously healthy adult volunteers made up the cohort, one male and one female. General study outcomes and caveats: Some responding clones were detected in pre-infection memory, suggesting pre-existing cross-reactive memory T cells joined the SARS-CoV-2 response. The study covered only a couple of mild cases, and larger cohorts including severe cases with pre-infection samples were considered necessary. From day 15 to 85, contracting clones showed balanced CD4/CD8 phenotypes, whereas a second wave of clones that expanded from day 15 to 37 leaned towards CD4+. SARS-CoV-2 specificity was not confirmed for the second-wave clones peaking on day 37. Contracting CD4+ clones appeared mostly in the CM and EM memory subsets, whereas CD8+ clones were enriched in EMRA.

PBMCs were isolated by Ficoll-Paque density gradient centrifugation. The sequencer was an Illumina NovaSeq 6000. Using 5'RACE with constant-segment primers, TCRalpha and TCRbeta cDNA libraries were constructed, with sample barcodes and unique molecular identifiers added in the process. RNA was extracted from every sample with Trizol reagent. Library amplification was performed in two PCR steps, and a second sample barcode and Illumina TruSeq adapters were introduced in the second step. Sequencing of libraries was performed on an Illumina NovaSeq with 2 x 150 bp paired-end reads. From the authors' description of their analysis: Demultiplexing of reads and collapsing into UMI-guided consensus sequences were performed with migec v1.2.7. Using mixcr v2.1.11, the UMI consensuses were aligned to TRA and TRB V and J templates and assembled into clonotypes. Expanded or contracted clonotypes were those called significant by both edgeR and NoisET, with noise models trained on biological replicates. edgeR calls used a false discovery rate-adjusted p below 0.01 and a log2 fold-change threshold of 1. As an exploratory analysis of dynamics, PCA with hierarchical clustering was applied to max-normalized trajectories of the 1000 most abundant clonotypes. The CD4 or CD8 phenotype of responding clones was assigned using the separately sequenced CD4+ and CD8+ repertoires. The public reads were reprocessed in TCRdb via fastp at Q25 and MiXCR, keeping in-frame beta chains. All rows with the same CDR3 protein become a single entry with the most common DNA and genes. TCRdb, rather than the study authors, made the V and J calls. Present in this sample are 540,000 or so distinct CDR3 sequences, roughly 20% of which were seen just once. The biggest ten clones account for under 15% of the sample.

The chain is assembled from TRBV12-3 or TRBV12-4 and TRBJ2-1, with 11 middle bases fitting TRBD2. The origin of this receptor is an adult woman who had mild COVID-19 (a few samples of this study predate the infection). The sample titles of this study are shuffled in the database, so cell type and time point are left out; the donor was told from shared clones. The material sequenced was PBMCs or a T cell subset sorted from them (not recorded which). The CDR3 loop reads CASSLATSGIDEQFF. The nucleotides read TGTGCCAGCAGTTTGGCGACTAGCGGGATCGATGAGCAGTTCTTC.